The 16 T cell receptor beta chains in this list originate from one sample, sequenced in a study of response to subunit inactivated influenza vaccine (dated by TCRdb to the late 2010s). The library came from RT-PCR. Sequencing was carried out with an Illumina HiSeq 2500. Clones were called with MiXCR by TCRdb after fastp trimmed the public reads at Q25, and only in-frame beta chains were retained. Entries that share a CDR3 protein sequence are merged under the most common genes and DNA. The sample data list about 150,000 distinct CDR3 sequences, and around 10% of these were observed just once. The top ten hold under 40% of the sample. Sequenced material: CD8+ T cells sorted from PBMCs, taken roughly 24 months after vaccination. These receptor sequences come from a man aged 50-75 years who received an inactivated influenza vaccine. Donor details come from another sample of the same person, matched by shared clones.

This clonotype has more than one count but fewer than ten. The chain links TRBV4-2 to TRBJ2-3; TRBD2 matches 8 bases. The V gene end was trimmed by 10 bases and the J gene end by 1 base; junction bases not matched to a gene: 13. Germline V gives CDR1 LGHNA, CDR2 YNFKEQ. The CDR3 runs to 16 residues. CDR3 loop: CATRLLAGGRTDTQYF. The CDR3 DNA sequence: TGTGCCACCCGCCTACTCGCGGGAGGCCGCACAGATACGCAGTATTTT.

This clonotype was seen more than once but under ten times. This chain uses TRBV2 with TRBJ2-3; no definite D call. The germline gives CDR1 SNHLY, CDR2 FYNNEI. Trimming took off 6 bases at V and 0 bases at J, with 10 bases between the two ends. The CDR3 sequence is 14 residues long. CDR3 nucleotides: TGTGCCAGCAGCCACCCCGACAGCACAGATACGCAGTATTTT. Translated: CASSHPDSTDTQYF.

The gene calls are TRBV6-2 or TRBV6-3 and TRBJ2-5; D is unclear. CDR3 size: 13 residues. Germline V gives CDR1 MNHEY, CDR2 SVGEGT. Trimming cost V 2 bases and J 5 bases, with 9 bases left between them. The CDR3 coding sequence is TGTGCCAGCAGTTACGGAAGTCTGGAGACCCAGTACTTC. Residues: CASSYGSLETQYF.

This chain uses TRBV27 with TRBJ2-1; 7 bases align to TRBD2. There are 16 residues in the CDR3. Germline trimming cut 6 bases from V and 5 bases from J; bases unmatched to any gene: 13. Germline values: CDR1 MNHEY, CDR2 SMNVEV (reference sequence). As DNA, the CDR3 is TGTGCCAGCAGGGTTATGGGAATTCTAGCGGACAATGAGCAGTTCTTC. Protein product: CASRVMGILADNEQFF.

This clonotype was detected ten times or more. V and J are TRBV11-2 and TRBJ2-1; TRBD2 might be the D (5 bases). The germline V gene encodes CDR1 SGHAT and CDR2 FQNNGV. V shed 3 bases and J shed 0 bases, with 12 bases lying between them. The CDR3 has 16 residues. The CDR3 bases are TGTGCCAGCAGCTTGGTAGCGTCAGTCTCCTACAATGAGCAGTTCTTC. Its protein is CASSLVASVSYNEQFF. The full variable domain, rest sourced from reference TRBV11-2 and TRBJ2-1, is EAGVAQSPRYKIIEKRQSVAFWCNPISGHATLYWYQQILGQGPKLLIQFQNNGVVDDSQLPKDRFSAERLKGVDSTLKIQPAKLEDSAVYLCASSLVASVSYNEQFFGPGTRLTVL.

Only a few counts were recorded for this clonotype. CDR3 sequence (DNA): TGTGCCACCAGTCGGCCGGCCTCTGGGGCCAACGTCCTGACTTTC. Amino acid sequence: CATSRPASGANVLTF. The chain uses TRBV24-1 and TRBJ2-6; D unresolved. V gave up 6 bases and J gave up 0 bases, with 8 bases separating them. From germline, CDR1 is KGHDR and CDR2 SFDVKD. The length of the CDR3 is 15 residues.

This clonotype was picked up a small number of times. The J gene is TRBJ2-7, the V gene TRBV4-1, with 11 bases lining up with TRBD2. The CDR3 is made up of 14 amino acids. Germline trimming cut 4 bases from V and 3 bases from J; bases unmatched to any gene: 2. Germline V gene lookup returns CDR1 MGHRA and CDR2 YSYEKL. CDR3 DNA sequence: TGCGCCAGCAGCCCAGGACTAGCGGGCTACGAGCAGTACTTC. Its protein product is CASSPGLAGYEQYF.

V usage is TRBV13 and J usage is TRBJ2-3; 11 bases are a match to TRBD2. From germline, CDR1 is PRHDT and CDR2 FYEKMQ (reference sequence). Trimming cost V 5 bases and J 4 bases; bases outside gene matches: 5. The CDR3 has 15 residues. The CDR3 DNA is TGTGCCAGCAGCCACACTAGCGGGAGCGCAGATACGCAGTATTTT. Its protein is CASSHTSGSADTQYF. Using reference TRBV13 and TRBJ2-3 for the parts outside the CDR3, the full variable domain is AAGVIQSPRHLIKEKRETATLKCYPIPRHDTVYWYQQGPGQDPQFLISFYEKMQSDKGSIPDRFSAQQFSDYHSELNMSSLELGDSALYFCASSHTSGSADTQYFGPGTRLTVL.

V gene TRBV25-1 combines with J gene TRBJ2-1; TRBD2 agrees at 8 bases. The CDR3 contains 14 residues. CDR1 is MGHDK, CDR2 SYGVNS, per germline. The ends lost 4 bases at V and 4 bases at J; junction bases unmatched: 3. The chain's CDR3 is CASSGSGVYNEQFF. As DNA, the CDR3 is TGTGCCAGCAGTGGTAGCGGGGTTTACAATGAGCAGTTCTTC.

This clonotype appeared a few times. This chain connects TRBV20-1 to TRBJ2-7; 7 nucleotides match TRBD2. This CDR3 has 13 residues. From germline, CDR1 is DFQATT and CDR2 SNEGSKA (reference sequence). V lost 2 bases to trimming and J lost 10 bases; unmatched junction nucleotides: 11. CDR3 in amino acids: CSARQGLLAGQYF. CDR3 bases: TGCAGTGCTAGACAGGGACTACTTGCGGGACAGTACTTC.

This clonotype turned up a few times. The chain uses TRBV6-2 or TRBV6-3 and TRBJ1-4; unclear D gene. The CDR3 extends over 12 amino acids. Germline assignment: CDR1 MNHEY and CDR2 SVGEGT. V was trimmed by 7 bases and J by 3 bases, leaving 6 bases between them. CDR3 DNA sequence: TGTGCCAGCACCGTCGCTAATGAAAAACTGTTTTTT. Translating gives CASTVANEKLFF.

V and J are TRBV4-1 and TRBJ1-1; 8 nucleotides line up with TRBD1. The CDR3 runs to 15 residues. Germline lookup yields CDR1 MGHRA and CDR2 YSYEKL. The junction had 6 bases not matched to a gene; V was cut back by 5 bases and J by 1 base. DNA of the CDR3: TGCGCCAGCAGCGACCAGGGGACAGGGAACACTGAAGCTTTCTTT. Protein: CASSDQGTGNTEAFF.

This clonotype was observed a handful of times. The chain links TRBV3-1 to TRBJ2-1; D unresolved. Germline CDR1 and CDR2: LGHDT and YNNKEL (reference sequence). The CDR3 length is 13 residues. V lost 0 bases to trimming and J lost 8 bases, with 8 bases between them. CDR3 DNA: TGTGCCAGCAGCCAAGATTGGACCCATGAGCAGTTCTTC. It encodes CASSQDWTHEQFF.

The chain joins TRBV9 to TRBJ2-7; no clear D. This CDR3 has 14 amino acids. Germline V gene sequence: CDR1 SGDLS, CDR2 YYNGEE. V was trimmed by 0 bases and J by 7 bases, leaving 14 bases between them. DNA of the CDR3: TGTGCCAGCAGCGTAGATATGGTTACAAGGGAGCAGTACTTC. Residues: CASSVDMVTREQYF.

This clonotype appeared a few times. The chain uses TRBV11-1 and TRBJ2-1, with D perhaps matching TRBD1 or TRBD2 (5 bases each). V was clipped by 5 bases and J by 5 bases, with 25 bases between them. Germline V gene sequence: CDR1 SGHAT, CDR2 FQDESV (reference sequence). The CDR3 is made up of 18 amino acids. This CDR3 reads CASSPSSPPGPTDNEQFF. In DNA form, the CDR3 reads TGTGCCAGCAGCCCTAGTTCCCCGCCGGGACCAACCGACAATGAGCAGTTCTTC. The whole variable domain, remainder taken from reference TRBV11-1 and TRBJ2-1, is EAEVAQSPRYKITEKSQAVAFWCDPISGHATLYWYRQILGQGPELLVQFQDESVVDDSQLPKDRFSAERLKGVDSTLKIQPAELGDSAMYLCASSPSSPPGPTDNEQFFGPGTRLTVL.

The chain uses TRBV6-1 and TRBJ2-3; D is perhaps TRBD1 (6 bases). V was pared by 4 bases and J by 0 bases, with 11 bases between. The CDR3 has 15 residues. Germline V gene lookup returns CDR1 MNHNS and CDR2 SASEGT. DNA for the CDR3: TGTGCCAGCAGTGTAACAGGGATTAGCACAGATACGCAGTATTTT. Encoded protein: CASSVTGISTDTQYF.